The 27 T cell receptor beta chains listed next were all sequenced from one sample in a study of blood T cell repertoires in COVID-19. The assay was immunoSEQ multiplex PCR, and TCRdb's table has in-frame clones only and misses some. The table lists approximately 210,000 clones, 84% of them singletons. Sequencing was performed on peripheral blood. These receptors originate from a woman in her fifties or sixties with active or convalescent COVID-19.

The chain carries TRBV20-1 and TRBJ2-1, with 8 bases aligning to TRBD2. There are 11 residues in the CDR3. With V trimmed by 6 bases and J by 8 bases, 3 bases remained unmatched. Germline CDR1 reads DFQATT; CDR2 reads SNEGSKA (reference sequence). The CDR3 DNA follows: TGCAGTGCAAGGACTAGCTATGAGCAGTTCTTC. Its protein product is CSARTSYEQFF.

The rearrangement links TRBV28 to TRBJ1-3, with a weak D call TRBD1 (6 bases). The V end lost 5 bases, the J end lost 4 bases, and 15 bases lay between the germline ends. Per the germline V gene, CDR1 is MDHEN and CDR2 is SYDVKM. The CDR3 totals 15 residues. CDR3 protein: CASSEAGELGNTIYF. DNA for the CDR3: TGTGCCAGCAGTGAGGCAGGGGAGTTAGGAAACACCATATATTTT.

The J gene is TRBJ1-5, the V gene TRBV19; D perhaps matches TRBD1 (5 bases). Trimming cost V 4 bases and J 5 bases, with 12 bases left between them. Germline V gene data show CDR1 as LNHDA and CDR2 as SQIVND (reference sequence). CDR3 length equals 14 residues. The CDR3 loop is CASSTGGEHQPQHF. In DNA, the CDR3 is TGTGCCAGTAGTACGGGGGGGGAGCATCAGCCCCAGCATTTT.

This clone was observed a single time. The chain carries TRBV6-1 and TRBJ2-2; the match to TRBD2 covers 7 bases. This CDR3 comprises 16 residues. Germline V CDR1 and CDR2: MNHNS, SASEGT. The ends lost 4 bases at V and 0 bases at J; junction bases unmatched: 5. CDR3 nucleotide sequence: TGTGCCAGCAGTGTGGGACTACTCGCGAACACCGGGGAGCTGTTTTTT. This codes for CASSVGLLANTGELFF.

The CDR3 is CASSRTSGSYEQYF. Here the CDR3 DNA reads TGTGCCAGCAGCAGGACTAGCGGCTCCTACGAGCAGTACTTC. The chain uses TRBV21-1 and TRBJ2-7; no check of the table's D call, TRBD2, against the DNA was made. TRBV21-1 is an annotated pseudogene. The CDR3 runs to 14 residues.

The chain combines TRBV3-1 (or the pseudogene TRBV3-2) with TRBJ1-2, with D possibly being TRBD1 (6 bases). CDR1 is LGHDT and CDR2 is YNNKEL in the germline V gene (reference sequence). The germline V and J ends were trimmed by 3 bases and 5 bases, with 19 bases remaining between them. The CDR3 is 16 residues long. The CDR3 DNA reads TGTGCCAGCAGCCATGCGCCCACAGGGTCCCTATATGGCTACACCTTC. As protein: CASSHAPTGSLYGYTF.

The chain combines TRBV6-5 with TRBJ2-3; a weak D match, TRBD2 (7 bases). CDR1 and CDR2 (germline): MNHEY, SVGAGI. The CDR3 consists of 13 residues. V dropped 8 bases and J dropped 6 bases, with 15 bases sitting between them. CDR3 region: CASRGGGADTQYF. In nucleotides, the CDR3 is TGTGCCAGCCGAGGAGGGGGGGCGGATACGCAGTATTTT.

The V gene is TRBV10-3, the J gene TRBJ1-6; 8 bases align to TRBD1. CDR1 and CDR2 from the germline V gene are ENHRY and SYGVKD. The CDR3 has 13 amino acids. The trim removed 8 bases at V and 12 bases at J, leaving 9 bases unmatched. CDR3 DNA sequence: TGTGCCATCTCTGGGGACAGGCTTCAACCCCTCCACTTT. The encoded protein is CAISGDRLQPLHF.

Here the CDR3 reads CASSLLGGNEQFF. CDR3 sequence (DNA): TGTGCCAGCAGTTTACTTGGCGGGAATGAGCAGTTCTTC. The chain recombines TRBV12-3 or TRBV12-4 with TRBJ2-1, with D perhaps TRBD2 (5 bases). V lost 2 bases and J 7 bases, leaving 9 bases between the germline ends. The CDR3 covers 13 residues.

The CDR3 nucleotides are TGCGCCAGCAGTGCCAGGGATACCGGGGAGCTGTTTTTT. Amino acids: CASSARDTGELFF. The chain is built from TRBV10-1 and TRBJ2-2; perhaps TRBD1 as D (5 bases). The V gene's germline CDR1 is WNHNN and CDR2 SYGVQD (reference sequence). V was cut by 4 bases and J by 5 bases, with 8 bases left in between. The CDR3 is 13 residues long.

The CDR3 DNA reads TGTGCCACCAGTGCTGCTGGACAGACTCCTAGCACAGATACGCAGTATTTT. Protein: CATSAAGQTPSTDTQYF. The rearrangement joins TRBV24-1 to TRBJ2-3, with TRBD1 as a possible D gene (6 bases). Trimming stripped 5 bases from V and 0 bases from J, with 17 bases between. CDR1 is KGHDR and CDR2 is SFDVKD in the germline V gene. The CDR3 sequence is 17 residues long.

The rearrangement joins TRBV12-3 or TRBV12-4 to TRBJ2-1; D not resolved. Trimming removed 6 bases from V and 5 bases from J, with 11 bases in between. The CDR3 is made up of 13 amino acids. In nucleotides, the CDR3 is TGTGCCAGCAGCCTCTCCTTTAACAATGAGCAGTTCTTC. Encoded protein: CASSLSFNNEQFF.

The CDR3 loop is CASSPDQSNQPQHF. CDR3 DNA sequence: TGCGCCAGCAGCCCCGATCAGAGCAATCAGCCCCAGCATTTT. This chain joins TRBV5-1 and TRBJ1-5; D uncertain. Trimming left V 4 bases short and J 1 base short, with 9 bases between. The CDR3 length is 14 residues. The germline V gene has CDR1 SGHRS and CDR2 YFSETQ.

The sample holds one count of this clone. V gene TRBV3-1 (or the pseudogene TRBV3-2) combines with J gene TRBJ1-2; 8 nucleotides align to TRBD1. Germline V gives CDR1 LGHDT, CDR2 YNNKEL (reference sequence). V was clipped by 5 bases and J by 8 bases; unmatched bases: 7. CDR3 length equals 13 residues. CDR3 coding DNA: TGTGCCAGCAGCTTCCGGACAGGGCGAGGCTACACCTTC. Amino acids: CASSFRTGRGYTF.

The gene calls are TRBV27 and TRBJ2-1, with D maybe TRBD2 (5 bases). V was clipped by 0 bases and J by 7 bases, with 7 bases between them. Germline loops: CDR1 MNHEY, CDR2 SMNVEV (reference sequence). This CDR3 region has 13 residues. The CDR3 region has the DNA TGTGCCAGCAGTTTATCGCGGGTGAATGAGCAGTTCTTC. Its protein is CASSLSRVNEQFF.

The chain links TRBV28 to TRBJ1-2; perhaps TRBD1 as D (5 bases). Trimming removed 6 bases from V and 7 bases from J, with 15 bases in between. Looked up from germline, CDR1 is MDHEN and CDR2 is SYDVKM. The CDR3 consists of 13 residues. The CDR3 sequence is CASRSPGRGGYTF. CDR3 coding DNA: TGTGCCAGCAGATCCCCTGGTAGGGGTGGCTACACCTTC.

The CDR3 DNA sequence: TGTGCCAGTACCCCCGACAGGACGCACACCGGGGAGCTGTTTTTT. This gives the protein CASTPDRTHTGELFF. The rearrangement links TRBV19 to TRBJ2-2; possible D gene TRBD1, 6 bases. V was shortened by 7 bases and J by 3 bases, with 15 bases between the two germline ends. The CDR3 has 15 amino acids. Germline assignment: CDR1 LNHDA and CDR2 SQIVND (reference sequence).

This chain joins TRBV30 and TRBJ1-4; D call uncertain. Trimming took off 1 base at V and 8 bases at J, with 14 bases between the two ends. The V gene's germline CDR1 is GTSNPN and CDR2 SVGIG (reference sequence). CDR3 length: 14 amino acids. Written as DNA, the CDR3 is TGTGCCTGGAGTGCGTCTCGGGTCGGGGAAAAACTGTTTTTT. Encoded protein: CAWSASRVGEKLFF.

This clone was seen just once. The V and J genes are TRBV29-1 and TRBJ1-2; TRBD1 matches at 7 bases. Trimming at V came to 5 bases and at J to 3 bases, leaving 3 bases not matched to a gene. CDR1 is SQVTM, CDR2 ANQGSEA, per germline. The CDR3 runs to 12 residues. The CDR3 reads CSVWTGYYGYTF. The CDR3, as DNA: TGCAGCGTTTGGACAGGCTACTATGGCTACACCTTC.

This chain links TRBV28 with TRBJ2-7; TRBD2 might be the D (6 bases). V was clipped by 2 bases and J by 2 bases, with 10 bases between them. Germline loops: CDR1 MDHEN, CDR2 SYDVKM. The CDR3 contains 14 residues. The CDR3 sequence: CASSLAGSTYEQYV. The CDR3, as DNA: TGTGCCAGCAGTTTAGCGGGATCCACCTACGAGCAGTACGTC.

This clone was seen a few times. The V and J genes are TRBV28 and TRBJ1-2, with 8 bases matching TRBD1. The length of the CDR3 is 15 residues. The germline gives CDR1 MDHEN, CDR2 SYDVKM. With V trimmed by 3 bases and J by 2 bases, 5 bases remained unmatched. In nucleotides, the CDR3 is TGTGCCAGCAGTTTGTGGACAGGGAGCAACTATGGCTACACCTTC. Its protein is CASSLWTGSNYGYTF.

As DNA, the CDR3 is TGTGCCGGGTGGACTAGCGCCTCCTACGAGCAGTACTTC. Its translation is CAGWTSASYEQYF. This chain connects TRBV30 to TRBJ2-7; TRBD2 aligns across 9 bases. CDR1 GTSNPN and CDR2 SVGIG come from the germline V gene (reference sequence). The V segment lost 8 bases and the J segment 0 bases; nucleotides outside the gene matches: 5. The CDR3 consists of 13 residues.

V usage is TRBV11-1 and J usage is TRBJ2-7, with TRBD2 identical over 7 bases. Germline V gene lookup returns CDR1 SGHAT and CDR2 FQDESV (reference sequence). CDR3 size: 15 residues. V trimming: 1 base; J trimming: 2 bases; junction bases outside the gene matches: 5. Here the CDR3 reads CASSLVAGTTYEQYF. DNA of the CDR3: TGTGCCAGCAGCTTAGTTGCAGGGACTACCTACGAGCAGTACTTC.

The rearrangement uses TRBV5-1 and TRBJ2-7; a weak D match, TRBD1 (6 bases). Germline V gives CDR1 SGHRS, CDR2 YFSETQ. The CDR3 is 13 residues long. V lost 5 bases and J 0 bases, leaving 9 bases between the germline ends. CDR3 sequence: CASREGDSYEQYF. CDR3 nucleotides: TGCGCCAGCAGAGAGGGGGACTCCTACGAGCAGTACTTC.

The chain has TRBV6-5 and TRBJ1-1; D gene ambiguous. CDR1 MNHEY and CDR2 SVGAGI come from the germline V gene. This CDR3 spans 13 amino acids. V was clipped by 3 bases and J by 6 bases, with 11 bases between them. This chain's CDR3 is CASSYSDYAEAFF. CDR3 nucleotide sequence: TGTGCCAGCAGTTATAGCGATTATGCTGAAGCTTTCTTT.

This chain joins TRBV7-2 and TRBJ2-7; TRBD2 matches at 16 bases. This CDR3 contains 16 residues. Germline CDR1 SGHTA, CDR2 FQGNSA. V lost 3 bases to trimming and J lost 5 bases; unmatched junction nucleotides: 4. The CDR3 DNA reads as TGTGCCAGCAGCTTGGGGACTAGCGGGAGGGGGGACGAGCAGTACTTC. Encoded protein: CASSLGTSGRGDEQYF.

The chain recombines TRBV12-3 or TRBV12-4 with TRBJ1-5; possible D gene TRBD1, 5 bases. With 2 bases removed from V and 7 bases from J, the gap between germline ends came to 9 bases. The CDR3 extends over 13 amino acids. CDR3 DNA: TGTGCCAGCAGTTTATGGGGGGACCAGCCCCAGCATTTT. As protein: CASSLWGDQPQHF.